These 32 T cell receptor beta chains were sequenced from one sample in a study of shared clonotypes between healthy human individuals. Naive CD8 cells comprised CD45RO-negative, CCR7-positively selected cells, excluding terminally differentiated effector memory CD45RA+ cells. The method was immunoSEQ multiplex PCR; TCRdb's version includes in-frame clones alone and lacks a portion of them. The repertoire includes about 2.2 million clones, just over 90% of them detected once, and around 1.7% sits in the top ten. The sequenced sample was naive CD8+ T cells from PBMCs. The source is a man younger than 35 in good health. Some clones in this sample may be carry-over from other donors' samples.

The rearrangement uses TRBV29-1 and TRBJ2-7, with 7 nucleotides matching TRBD1. V lost 5 bases, J lost 4 bases, and 5 bases stayed unmatched. The CDR3 is made up of 12 amino acids. The germline gives CDR1 SQVTM, CDR2 ANQGSEA. In DNA form, the CDR3 reads TGCAGCGTTCGACAGGGCCTTTACGAGCAGTACTTC. The encoded protein is CSVRQGLYEQYF.

This clone was observed a few times. V is TRBV13 and J is TRBJ2-5; D is unclear. Germline CDR1 reads PRHDT; CDR2 reads FYEKMQ (reference sequence). V shed 4 bases and J shed 2 bases, with 14 bases lying between them. CDR3 length: 15 amino acids. The CDR3 nucleotides read TGTGCCAGCAGCTCGTACCGTGACCTTCAAGAGACCCAGTACTTC. Translation gives CASSSYRDLQETQYF. The variable domain in full, completed from reference TRBV13 and TRBJ2-5, reads AAGVIQSPRHLIKEKRETATLKCYPIPRHDTVYWYQQGPGQDPQFLISFYEKMQSDKGSIPDRFSAQQFSDYHSELNMSSLELGDSALYFCASSSYRDLQETQYFGPGTRLLVL.

The rearrangement uses TRBV18 and TRBJ1-2; D is possibly TRBD1 (5 bases). CDR1 is KGHSH and CDR2 is LQKENI in the germline V gene. This CDR3 spans 13 amino acids. Between the trimmed V and J ends, which lost 3 bases and 8 bases, there was a span of 13 bases. This CDR3 is CASSPGQSEGYTF. The CDR3 nucleotides read TGTGCCAGCTCACCCGGACAATCGGAGGGCTACACCTTC.

The rearrangement joins TRBV27 to TRBJ2-7; 9 positions match TRBD2. The V segment lost 5 bases and the J segment 7 bases; nucleotides outside the gene matches: 12. The CDR3 loop spans 15 amino acids. Germline assignment: CDR1 MNHEY and CDR2 SMNVEV (reference sequence). CDR3 in amino acids: CASSGIGLAGKEQYF. Written as DNA, the CDR3 is TGTGCCAGCAGTGGGATCGGGCTAGCGGGAAAAGAGCAGTACTTC.

The chain is built from TRBV7-9 and TRBJ2-7, with D maybe TRBD2 (5 bases). The germline gives CDR1 SEHNR, CDR2 FQNEAQ (reference sequence). This CDR3 region has 18 residues. V lost 2 bases to trimming and J lost 0 bases, with 20 bases between them. CDR3 loop: CASSLNPFSQRTSYEQYF. The DNA for the CDR3 is TGTGCCAGCAGCTTAAACCCCTTTTCCCAGCGGACCTCCTACGAGCAGTACTTC. The entire variable domain, with the rest obtained from reference TRBV7-9 and TRBJ2-7, is as follows: DTGVSQNPRHKITKRGQNVTFRCDPISEHNRLYWYRQTLGQGPEFLTYFQNEAQLEKSRLLSDRFSAERPKGSFSTLEIQRTEQGDSAMYLCASSLNPFSQRTSYEQYFGPGTRLTVT.

This clone was observed a handful of times. This sequence joins TRBV10-1 and TRBJ1-1; D not resolved. Germline V gene sequence: CDR1 WNHNN, CDR2 SYGVQD (reference sequence). The CDR3 covers 16 residues. V lost 8 bases and J 3 bases, leaving 22 bases between the germline ends. The CDR3 sequence is CASRLRQVKSHTEAFF. The CDR3, as DNA: TGCGCCAGCCGATTAAGGCAGGTGAAGAGCCACACTGAAGCTTTCTTT.

The CDR3 sequence: CASTNGGTGHEYF. CDR3 DNA: TGTGCCAGCACTAACGGGGGGACAGGGCATGAGTACTTC. This chain connects TRBV2 to TRBJ2-5, with 9 bases aligning to TRBD1. The CDR3 is made up of 13 amino acids. The trim removed 7 bases at V and 12 bases at J, leaving 12 bases unmatched. Germline V gene lookup returns CDR1 SNHLY and CDR2 FYNNEI. The variable domain in full, completed from reference TRBV2 and TRBJ2-5, reads EPEVTQTPSHQVTQMGQEVILRCVPISNHLYFYWYRQILGQKVEFLVSFYNNEISEKSEIFDDQFSVERPDGSNFTLKIRSTKLEDSAMYFCASTNGGTGHEYFGPGTRLLVL.

As for this clone: This same CDR3 is encoded by further DNA sequences in the sample. The chain couples TRBV19 to TRBJ2-3; 9 bases align to TRBD1. Germline-derived CDR1 and CDR2 are LNHDA and SQIVND (reference sequence). CDR3 length: 15 residues. V gave up 6 bases and J gave up 2 bases; unmatched junction bases: 6. The CDR3 sequence is CASSDRDRVTDTQYF. The CDR3 DNA sequence: TGTGCCAGTAGCGACCGGGACAGGGTCACAGATACGCAGTATTTT.

The chain employs TRBV4-3 and TRBJ2-4; a possible D gene is TRBD1 (6 bases). Germline V CDR1 and CDR2: LGHNA, YSLEER. The V end lost 4 bases, the J end lost 6 bases, and 13 bases lay between the germline ends. There are 14 residues in the CDR3. CDR3 amino acids: CASSPLEGGNIQYF. Written as DNA, the CDR3 is TGCGCCAGCAGCCCCCTAGAAGGGGGAAACATTCAGTACTTC.

The chain joins TRBV30 to TRBJ2-5; the D is unclear. Germline CDR1 and CDR2: GTSNPN and SVGIG (reference sequence). The V end was cut by 2 bases, the J end by 1 base, with 11 bases between. The CDR3 loop spans 14 amino acids. CDR3 in amino acids: CAWSWAESQETQYF. DNA for the CDR3: TGTGCCTGGAGTTGGGCGGAGTCCCAAGAGACCCAGTACTTC.

V gene TRBV7-6 combines with J gene TRBJ2-1; 7 nucleotides match TRBD1. The CDR3 has 18 amino acids. V dropped 1 base and J dropped 13; count of bases not matched to a gene: 22. CDR1 SGHVS and CDR2 FNYEAQ come from the germline V gene. The CDR3 nucleotides are TGTGCCAGCAGCTTAGGGGCAAGTATGGGACCCACGACAGGGTTTCAGTTCTTC. Protein sequence: CASSLGASMGPTTGFQFF.

This clone was seen just once. The chain carries TRBV28 and TRBJ2-2; D not resolved. CDR1 is MDHEN and CDR2 is SYDVKM in the germline V gene. V lost 5 bases, J lost 7 bases, and 20 bases lay in between. The CDR3 covers 16 residues. This CDR3 reads CASSPLRSVGDGELFF. The CDR3, as DNA: TGTGCCAGCAGTCCACTTAGGTCGGTTGGGGACGGGGAGCTGTTTTTT. Based on the CDR3 plus reference TRBV28 and TRBJ2-2, the full variable domain is DVKVTQSSRYLVKRTGEKVFLECVQDMDHENMFWYRQDPGLGLRLIYFSYDVKMKEKGDIPEGYSVSREKKERFSLILESASTNQTSMYLCASSPLRSVGDGELFFGEGSRLTVL.

For this clone: This CDR3 is also generated by other DNA sequences in the sample. The CDR3 region has the DNA TGTGCCAGCAGTTTAGCGGGAGGGACCTACGAGCAGTACTTC. It is translated as CASSLAGGTYEQYF. The chain employs TRBV9 and TRBJ2-7; TRBD2 aligns across 11 bases. After removal of 5 bases from V and 2 bases from J, the junction contained 3 bases not matched to a gene. The V gene's germline CDR1 is SGDLS and CDR2 YYNGEE. The CDR3 has 14 residues.

The chain links TRBV4-1 to TRBJ1-6; D might be TRBD1 (5 bases). The CDR3 totals 14 residues. Germline V CDR1 and CDR2: MGHRA, YSYEKL. Trimming pared 7 bases from V and 0 bases from J, leaving 7 bases between. The CDR3 here is CASKGSSYNSPLHF. The DNA of the CDR3 is TGCGCCAGCAAGGGGAGCTCCTATAATTCACCCCTCCACTTT.

This clone came up once. The CDR3 coding sequence is TGTGCCTGGAGCCGGGACAGGCTCAACTATGGCTACACCTTC. Translating gives CAWSRDRLNYGYTF. This sequence joins TRBV30 and TRBJ1-2; 8 positions match TRBD1. CDR3 length: 14 residues. Losses at the gene ends were 3 bases for V and 2 bases for J; bases not matched to a gene: 5. In germline, CDR1 is GTSNPN, CDR2 SVGIG (reference sequence).

J is TRBJ2-5 and V is TRBV6-1; D unresolved. Looked up from germline, CDR1 is MNHNS and CDR2 is SASEGT. The CDR3 loop spans 13 amino acids. V lost 6 bases and J lost 5, with 13 bases in between. This chain's CDR3 is CASSAPLRETQYF. CDR3 bases: TGTGCCAGCAGCGCACCCCTGCGGGAGACCCAGTACTTC.

Comment on this clone: Within the sample, other DNA sequences also encode this same CDR3. The V gene is TRBV7-9, the J gene TRBJ2-7; D is ambiguous. The CDR3 contains 14 residues. Germline-derived CDR1 and CDR2 are SEHNR and FQNEAQ (reference sequence). Trimming cost V 1 base and J 4 bases, with 11 bases left between them. CDR3: CASSLGGGTYEQYF. The CDR3 DNA is TGTGCCAGCAGCTTAGGAGGCGGAACTTACGAGCAGTACTTC.

This chain links TRBV7-8 with TRBJ1-2; possibly TRBD1 for D (6 bases). CDR3 length: 15 residues. Trimming shortened V by 5 bases and J by 3 bases, and 16 bases separated the two germline ends. Per germline, CDR1 SGHVS and CDR2 FQNEAQ. The DNA for the CDR3 is TGTGCCAGCAGCGACGACAGGAGCTCCTACTATGGCTACACCTTC. Its translation: CASSDDRSSYYGYTF. Variable domain in full (rest from reference TRBV7-8 and TRBJ1-2): GAGVSQSPRYKVAKRGQDVALRCDPISGHVSLFWYQQALGQGPEFLTYFQNEAQLDKSGLPSDRFFAERPEGSVSTLKIQRTQQEDSAVYLCASSDDRSSYYGYTFGSGTRLTVV.

In the case of this clone: Other DNA sequences of this sample code for an identical CDR3. The chain couples TRBV28 to TRBJ2-7; a possible D gene is TRBD2 (6 bases). The CDR3 length is 14 residues. The V gene lost 6 bases and the J gene lost 0 bases, with 12 bases spanning the gap. Germline CDR1 and CDR2: MDHEN and SYDVKM. Here the CDR3 DNA reads TGTGCCAGCAGCTTCGCCGGGGGCTCCTACGAGCAGTACTTC. Translating it yields CASSFAGGSYEQYF.

The rearrangement links TRBV6-5 to TRBJ2-7, with D maybe TRBD1 (5 bases). Trimming removed 0 bases at V and 6 bases at J, with 18 bases between. The CDR3 has 16 amino acids. CDR1 MNHEY and CDR2 SVGAGI come from the germline V gene. The CDR3 DNA is TGTGCCAGCAGTTACTCGACCAGGGCGAGAAACAGCGAGCAGTACTTC. Amino acid sequence: CASSYSTRARNSEQYF.

The rearrangement joins TRBV28 to TRBJ2-1, with D possibly being TRBD1 (6 bases). This CDR3 comprises 16 residues. V lost 2 bases to trimming and J lost 2 bases, with 13 bases between them. The V gene's germline CDR1 is MDHEN and CDR2 SYDVKM. For the CDR3, the DNA is TGTGCCAGCAGTTTACTAGAGGGGGTACCCTACAATGAGCAGTTCTTC. Translated, it gives CASSLLEGVPYNEQFF. Looking up the rest from reference TRBV28 and TRBJ2-1 gives the full variable domain: DVKVTQSSRYLVKRTGEKVFLECVQDMDHENMFWYRQDPGLGLRLIYFSYDVKMKEKGDIPEGYSVSREKKERFSLILESASTNQTSMYLCASSLLEGVPYNEQFFGPGTRLTVL.

The CDR3 protein is CASSLSTGGYGYTF. The CDR3 coding sequence is TGTGCCAGCAGCCTTTCGACAGGGGGCTATGGCTACACCTTC. The chain is built from TRBV14 and TRBJ1-2; the match to TRBD1 covers 9 bases. V was clipped by 4 bases and J by 4 bases; unmatched bases: 4. This CDR3 has 14 residues. Per germline, CDR1 SGHDN and CDR2 FVKESK.

The chain recombines TRBV7-3 with TRBJ2-7; D not resolved. The CDR3 runs 13 residues. V was pared by 1 base and J by 3 bases, with 7 bases between. CDR1 is SGHTA and CDR2 is FQGTGA in the germline V gene. The CDR3 region is CASSLSWGYEQYF. CDR3 nucleotides: TGTGCCAGCAGCTTAAGTTGGGGCTACGAGCAGTACTTC.

As for this clone: The sample holds other DNA sequences that translate to the same CDR3. CDR3 in amino acids: CASSYSAGTYNEQFF. Written as DNA, the CDR3 is TGTGCCAGCAGTTACTCGGCGGGCACCTACAATGAGCAGTTCTTC. This chain uses TRBV6-5 with TRBJ2-1, with D perhaps TRBD2 (5 bases). Germline V gives CDR1 MNHEY, CDR2 SVGAGI. This CDR3 has 15 residues. V lost 0 bases, J lost 2 bases, and 8 bases lay in between.

The chain employs TRBV5-6 and TRBJ1-5, with a possible D match to TRBD1 (5 bases). Germline CDR1 and CDR2: SGHDT and YYEEEE. The CDR3 is 13 residues long. V lost 1 base and J 10 bases, leaving 12 bases between the germline ends. CDR3 DNA: TGTGCCAGCAGCTTGAGGCAGGGTAAACCCCAGCATTTT. This gives the protein CASSLRQGKPQHF.

V and J are TRBV6-1 and TRBJ1-1, with 10 positions matching TRBD1. From germline, CDR1 is MNHNS and CDR2 SASEGT. Trimming took 7 bases from V and 3 from J; bases not matched to a gene: 8. The CDR3 contains 15 residues. The CDR3 sequence: CASTRDRGPYTEAFF. CDR3 DNA: TGTGCCAGCACCCGGGACAGGGGACCATACACTGAAGCTTTCTTT.

The V gene is TRBV6-6, the J gene TRBJ2-3; 7 bases fit TRBD2. The germline V gene has CDR1 MNHNY and CDR2 SVGAGI (reference sequence). V dropped 8 bases and J dropped 1; count of bases not matched to a gene: 12. The CDR3 length is 16 residues. DNA for the CDR3: TGTGCCAGCGAAAGGGGAGGGTCACCGGGCACAGATACGCAGTATTTT. Encoded protein: CASERGGSPGTDTQYF.

This clone came up once. CDR3 bases: TGTGCCAGAAGCCCTGCTTCGGGGGAGTGGTACCACGGCTACACCTTC. Protein product: CARSPASGEWYHGYTF. This chain connects TRBV5-3 to TRBJ1-2; the D gene is possibly TRBD1 (5 bases). TRBV5-3 belongs to the ORF category, with a function that is uncertain. The V end was cut by 4 bases, the J end by 8 bases, with 24 bases between. The CDR3 covers 16 residues.

The chain uses TRBV7-9 and TRBJ2-1, with D tentatively TRBD2 (6 bases). The V gene lost 5 bases and the J gene lost 8 bases, with 22 bases spanning the gap. The CDR3 is 16 residues long. CDR1 is SEHNR, CDR2 FQNEAQ, per germline (reference sequence). This CDR3 reads CASSQTSPEGHDEQFF. CDR3 nucleotides: TGTGCCAGCAGCCAAACTAGCCCAGAGGGGCATGATGAGCAGTTCTTC. The complete variable domain, with remaining parts taken from reference TRBV7-9 and TRBJ2-1, reads DTGVSQNPRHKITKRGQNVTFRCDPISEHNRLYWYRQTLGQGPEFLTYFQNEAQLEKSRLLSDRFSAERPKGSFSTLEIQRTEQGDSAMYLCASSQTSPEGHDEQFFGPGTRLTVL.

This chain connects TRBV13 to TRBJ2-1; 7 positions match TRBD2. V shed 2 bases, J shed 3 bases, and the junction held 4 bases outside the gene matches. CDR1 is PRHDT and CDR2 is FYEKMQ in the germline V gene (reference sequence). The CDR3 totals 15 residues. The CDR3 reads CASSLPGGSYNEQFF. The CDR3 DNA sequence: TGTGCCAGCAGCTTACCTGGCGGGAGCTACAATGAGCAGTTCTTC.

The rearrangement joins TRBV7-9 to TRBJ1-1, with 9 bases identical to TRBD1. CDR1 is SEHNR and CDR2 is FQNEAQ in the germline V gene (reference sequence). The CDR3 is 15 amino acids. Unmatched junction bases numbered 10, after V lost 5 bases and J lost 6 bases. In DNA form, the CDR3 reads TGTGCCAGCAGCCTCTGGACAGGGGAACGGGCTGAAGCTTTCTTT. This encodes CASSLWTGERAEAFF. Full variable domain (missing parts from reference TRBV7-9 and TRBJ1-1): DTGVSQNPRHKITKRGQNVTFRCDPISEHNRLYWYRQTLGQGPEFLTYFQNEAQLEKSRLLSDRFSAERPKGSFSTLEIQRTEQGDSAMYLCASSLWTGERAEAFFGQGTRLTVV.

The rearrangement links TRBV7-9 to TRBJ2-1; D gene uncertain. Germline loops: CDR1 SEHNR, CDR2 FQNEAQ (reference sequence). Trimming took 5 bases from V and 0 from J, leaving 14 bases between them. This CDR3 region has 16 residues. Here the CDR3 reads CASSSPATRSYNEQFF. CDR3 DNA: TGTGCCAGCAGCAGCCCTGCGACCCGCTCCTACAATGAGCAGTTCTTC.